The 4 T cell receptor beta chains presented below share a single source sample, sequenced in a study of CD8 T cells in ankylosing spondylitis. Each CDR3 protein is one row after TCRdb ran MiXCR on the 5' RACE reads. The sample holds some 120,000 distinct CDR3 sequences; around 13% are singletons and the top ten take around 3%. The sample comprised blood, either unsorted or a sorted T cell fraction (not recorded which). The receptors here all came from a female donor with ankylosing spondylitis or in good health (not recorded which).

This clonotype was recorded many times. The chain combines TRBV20-1 with TRBJ2-5; TRBD1 is a possible D gene (5 bases). Germline CDR1 reads DFQATT; CDR2 reads SNEGSKA (reference sequence). V dropped 0 bases and J dropped 1 base, with 12 bases sitting between them. The CDR3 is 15 amino acids. CDR3 nucleotide sequence: TGCAGTGCTAGAGACCTTTCCAGGGCCCAAGAGACCCAGTACTTC. The encoded protein is CSARDLSRAQETQYF.

This clonotype was counted at least ten times. The rearrangement links TRBV11-2 to TRBJ2-1, with D tentatively TRBD2 (6 bases). Germline CDR1 SGHAT, CDR2 FQNNGV. Trimming took 5 bases from V and 0 from J, leaving 23 bases between them. CDR3 size: 19 residues. This chain's CDR3 is CASSPTPYGGTSSYNEQFF. The CDR3 coding sequence is TGTGCCAGCAGCCCCACCCCCTATGGCGGGACGAGCTCCTACAATGAGCAGTTCTTC.

The chain joins TRBV12-3 or TRBV12-4 to TRBJ2-3; D may be TRBD2 (5 bases). CDR3 size: 16 residues. Trimming removed 6 bases from V and 1 base from J, with 17 bases in between. The CDR3 coding sequence is TGTGCCAGCAGCCCTCTTCGGCGGCGGGGCACAGATACGCAGTATTTT. This codes for CASSPLRRRGTDTQYF.

There are a few counts of this clonotype. The chain is built from TRBV19 and TRBJ1-5, with TRBD1 as a possible D gene (6 bases). Germline V gene sequence: CDR1 LNHDA, CDR2 SQIVND (reference sequence). Trimming took 8 bases from V and 3 from J, leaving 20 bases between them. The CDR3 covers 16 residues. CDR3 nucleotides: TGTGCCAGTGACCGAGGACAGACAAAGACCAATCAGCCCCAGCATTTT. Protein product: CASDRGQTKTNQPQHF.